The 28 T cell receptor beta chains presented below share a single source sample, sequenced in a study of beta chain features in type 1 diabetes. Broader study findings: Moderately but significantly shorter TCRB CDR3s were found in Type 1 diabetes patients in all four CD4+ subsets.

Investigators reverse transcribed all isolated RNA, so they sequenced expressed TCRB transcripts. Libraries were prepared by immunoSEQ multiplex PCR; TCRdb keeps only in-frame clonotypes and omits some of them. Among under 200,000 clones listed, 6.5% to 10% were seen once. Their target antigens are unknown. Sequenced input: central memory CD4+ T cells from blood. The source of these receptors is a woman younger than 35 with type 1 diabetes.

CDR3 DNA: TGTGCCAGCAGCTACCGCGGGGCTGAAGCTTTCTTT. As protein: CASSYRGAEAFF. V usage is TRBV7-8 and J usage is TRBJ1-1; D remains ambiguous. Trimming left V 4 bases short and J 6 bases short, with 9 bases between. The CDR3 totals 12 residues. Germline V gene lookup returns CDR1 SGHVS and CDR2 FQNEAQ.

This clone came up many times. This rearrangement joins TRBV2 to TRBJ2-1; tentatively, D is TRBD2 (6 bases). The germline V gene encodes CDR1 SNHLY and CDR2 FYNNEI. The CDR3 is 14 amino acids. V lost 5 bases to trimming and J lost 7 bases, with 15 bases between them. The CDR3 here is CASSKGREGNEQFF. The CDR3 DNA reads as TGTGCCAGCAGTAAGGGGCGGGAAGGGAATGAGCAGTTCTTC.

In its sample, this clone was seen a few times. J is TRBJ2-7 and V is TRBV10-3, with a tentative D call TRBD1 (6 bases). Per germline, CDR1 ENHRY and CDR2 SYGVKD. The CDR3 has 12 residues. V lost 6 bases, J lost 6 bases, and 12 bases lay in between. This chain's CDR3 is CAISFGQTEQYF. The CDR3 nucleotides read TGTGCCATCAGCTTTGGACAGACCGAGCAGTACTTC.

This clone was counted a few times. The chain is built from TRBV7-6 and TRBJ2-7, with 10 bases aligning to TRBD1. This CDR3 region has 14 residues. V was clipped by 1 base and J by 6 bases; unmatched bases: 3. CDR1 is SGHVS and CDR2 is FNYEAQ in the germline V gene. The DNA for the CDR3 is TGTGCCAGCAGCTTAGAGGGACAGGGGTCCGAGCAGTACTTC. Residues: CASSLEGQGSEQYF.

At least ten counts were recorded for this clone. This chain links TRBV28 with TRBJ2-1; D is undetermined. The germline V gene encodes CDR1 MDHEN and CDR2 SYDVKM. CDR3 length equals 12 residues. Trimming pared 6 bases from V and 8 bases from J, leaving 11 bases between. The CDR3 DNA reads TGTGCCAGCAGAGAAACAGAGTATGAGCAGTTCTTC. Translated: CASRETEYEQFF.

There are many counts of this clone. The chain employs TRBV10-3 and TRBJ2-1; 7 bases agree with TRBD2. CDR1 ENHRY and CDR2 SYGVKD come from the germline V gene. The CDR3 spans 15 residues. Trimming at V came to 2 bases and at J to 8 bases, leaving 9 bases not matched to a gene. The CDR3 is CAISEGRGTNDEQFF. The CDR3 coding sequence is TGTGCCATCAGTGAGGGTCGCGGGACTAACGATGAGCAGTTCTTC.

The rearrangement uses TRBV27 and TRBJ2-3, with 12 bases identical to TRBD1. V shed 8 bases, J shed 3 bases, and the junction held 12 bases outside the gene matches. From germline, CDR1 is MNHEY and CDR2 SMNVEV (reference sequence). This CDR3 contains 17 residues. The CDR3 loop reads CASAGAGGQGATDTQYF. CDR3 sequence (DNA): TGTGCCAGCGCCGGGGCGGGGGGACAGGGGGCGACAGATACGCAGTATTTT.

This sequence joins TRBV19 and TRBJ2-1; the D gene is possibly TRBD1 (5 bases). From germline, CDR1 is LNHDA and CDR2 SQIVND (reference sequence). The CDR3 has 14 residues. Trimming took off 4 bases at V and 5 bases at J, with 12 bases between the two ends. CDR3 in amino acids: CASSSTGDNNEQFF. The CDR3, as DNA: TGTGCCAGTAGTAGTACAGGAGATAACAATGAGCAGTTCTTC.

This clone was detected a few times. The rearrangement joins TRBV4-3 to TRBJ1-1; TRBD1 is a possible D gene (5 bases). V was trimmed by 3 bases and J by 5 bases, leaving 22 bases between them. The CDR3 covers 17 residues. Germline V gives CDR1 LGHNA, CDR2 YSLEER. The CDR3: CASSQGEWRGTETEAFF. CDR3 nucleotide sequence: TGCGCCAGCAGCCAGGGGGAATGGCGGGGGACGGAAACTGAAGCTTTCTTT.

This clone was seen a handful of times. The chain is built from TRBV30 and TRBJ1-2, with D perhaps TRBD1 (5 bases). Trimming removed 4 bases from V and 8 bases from J, with 20 bases in between. The CDR3 has 14 amino acids. Germline CDR1 and CDR2: GTSNPN and SVGIG (reference sequence). For the CDR3, the DNA is TGTGCCTGGATTCGGTTCCGCGTGGGGGGGGGCTACACCTTC. Protein: CAWIRFRVGGGYTF.

The sample holds a few counts of this clone. The chain links TRBV4-1 to TRBJ1-2, with TRBD1 identical over 8 bases. CDR3 size: 14 residues. Looked up from germline, CDR1 is MGHRA and CDR2 is YSYEKL. J was trimmed by 5 bases and V by 5 bases; bases with no gene match: 7. The CDR3 nucleotides are TGCGCCAGCAGCTTACAAGGACAGGGTTATGGCTACACCTTC. Translated, it gives CASSLQGQGYGYTF.

This clone was seen only a few times. The V and J genes are TRBV2 and TRBJ2-7; possibly TRBD1 for D (6 bases). The V gene's germline CDR1 is SNHLY and CDR2 FYNNEI. V shed 4 bases and J shed 7 bases, with 11 bases lying between them. The CDR3 spans 12 residues. The CDR3 spells CASSGTGREQYF. In DNA form, the CDR3 reads TGTGCCAGCAGTGGAACAGGGCGGGAGCAGTACTTC.

This chain uses TRBV2 with TRBJ2-5, with 8 bases that match TRBD2. This CDR3 is 15 amino acids long. From germline, CDR1 is SNHLY and CDR2 FYNNEI. After removal of 6 bases from V and 6 bases from J, the junction contained 12 bases not matched to a gene. The CDR3 DNA is TGTGCCAGCAGGGACGGACTAGCAGGGGCACAGACCCAGTACTTC. Its protein product is CASRDGLAGAQTQYF.

This clone was found a few times. The CDR3 nucleotides read TGTGCCAGCAGCCAAGGGTCCGGGACAGGGATTCTAGGGCAGTTCTTC. Its protein is CASSQGSGTGILGQFF. The genes are TRBV4-2 and TRBJ2-1; 9 nucleotides agree with TRBD1. CDR1 is LGHNA, CDR2 YNFKEQ, per germline. V trimming: 1 base; J trimming: 12 bases; junction bases outside the gene matches: 13. This CDR3 comprises 16 residues.

This clone was seen a handful of times. The gene calls are TRBV18 and TRBJ1-1; 9 bases are a match to TRBD1. There are 15 residues in the CDR3. After removal of 6 bases from V and 3 bases from J, the junction contained 8 bases not matched to a gene. CDR1 and CDR2 from the germline V gene are KGHSH and LQKENI. The CDR3 DNA reads TGTGCCAGCTCCCAGGGGACAGGGTGGGACACTGAAGCTTTCTTT. This encodes CASSQGTGWDTEAFF. Variable domain in full (rest from reference TRBV18 and TRBJ1-1): NAGVMQNPRHLVRRRGQEARLRCSPMKGHSHVYWYRQLPEEGLKFMVYLQKENIIDESGMPKERFSAEFPKEGPSILRIQQVVRGDSAAYFCASSQGTGWDTEAFFGQGTRLTVV.

Only a few counts were recorded for this clone. V gene TRBV10-3 combines with J gene TRBJ2-1; tentatively, D is TRBD2 (6 bases). CDR1 is ENHRY, CDR2 SYGVKD, per germline. V shed 10 bases and J shed 5 bases, with 21 bases lying between them. The CDR3 loop spans 15 amino acids. CDR3 nucleotides: TGTGCCACCGAAAGAGGTGGCGGGACCGACAATGAGCAGTTCTTC. Translation: CATERGGGTDNEQFF.

In this sample, this clone turned up a few times. The chain links TRBV6-5 to TRBJ1-2; D perhaps matches TRBD1 (5 bases). CDR3 length: 15 residues. V lost 1 base and J 4 bases, leaving 13 bases between the germline ends. Germline lookup yields CDR1 MNHEY and CDR2 SVGAGI. CDR3 DNA sequence: TGTGCCAGCAGTTACTGGGGCCCAAGATCCTATGGCTACACCTTC. Encoded protein: CASSYWGPRSYGYTF.

The V and J genes are TRBV7-9 and TRBJ1-2; no firm D call. V lost 1 base, J lost 4 bases, and 13 bases lay in between. The CDR3 extends over 15 amino acids. Germline V CDR1 and CDR2: SEHNR, FQNEAQ (reference sequence). CDR3 in amino acids: CASSLENSPSYGYTF. CDR3 DNA: TGTGCCAGCAGCTTAGAAAACAGCCCTTCCTATGGCTACACCTTC. Combining the CDR3 with reference TRBV7-9 and TRBJ1-2 gives the whole variable domain DTGVSQNPRHKITKRGQNVTFRCDPISEHNRLYWYRQTLGQGPEFLTYFQNEAQLEKSRLLSDRFSAERPKGSFSTLEIQRTEQGDSAMYLCASSLENSPSYGYTFGSGTRLTVV.

This chain links TRBV28 with TRBJ2-1; perhaps TRBD2 as D (7 bases). V dropped 8 bases and J dropped 4 bases, with 18 bases sitting between them. Germline assignment: CDR1 MDHEN and CDR2 SYDVKM. The CDR3 consists of 15 residues. This chain's CDR3 is CASFSGGGSYNEQFF. The CDR3 DNA is TGTGCCAGCTTCTCCGGGGGCGGGAGTTACAATGAGCAGTTCTTC.

There are a few counts of this clone. This chain connects TRBV6-5 to TRBJ1-2, with a weak D call TRBD1 (5 bases). The CDR3 spans 14 residues. V dropped 6 bases and J dropped 3 bases, with 14 bases sitting between them. CDR1 MNHEY and CDR2 SVGAGI come from the germline V gene. This chain's CDR3 is CASSGTGTYYGYTF. The DNA for the CDR3 is TGTGCCAGCAGCGGCACAGGCACTTACTATGGCTACACCTTC.

The chain joins TRBV28 to TRBJ2-5; 7 bases line up with TRBD1. The V segment lost 4 bases and the J segment 2 bases; nucleotides outside the gene matches: 7. This CDR3 spans 15 amino acids. The germline CDR1 and CDR2 sequences are MDHEN and SYDVKM. DNA of the CDR3: TGTGCCAGCAGTTCCCTTAGGGGGCCGCAAGAGACCCAGTACTTC. Protein: CASSSLRGPQETQYF.

The CDR3 DNA sequence: TGTGCCAGCAGCCCCAGGAGTTGGGAGGCGAACACCGGGGAGCTGTTTTTT. It codes for CASSPRSWEANTGELFF. V usage is TRBV11-2 and J usage is TRBJ2-2; a possible D gene is TRBD2 (6 bases). The CDR3 totals 17 residues. V shed 5 bases and J shed 0 bases, with 16 bases lying between them. The germline gives CDR1 SGHAT, CDR2 FQNNGV.

This clone was detected many times. The chain links TRBV19 to TRBJ1-1, with TRBD1 matching over 7 bases. V shed 5 bases and J 1 base; nucleotides not matched to a gene: 7. CDR1 is LNHDA, CDR2 SQIVND, per germline (reference sequence). This CDR3 comprises 15 residues. The CDR3 loop reads CASSGQGVRNTEAFF. In nucleotides, the CDR3 is TGTGCCAGTAGTGGGCAGGGGGTCAGGAACACTGAAGCTTTCTTT.

There are a few counts of this clone. The chain joins TRBV9 to TRBJ2-1; 7 bases are shared with TRBD2. This CDR3 is 15 amino acids long. V shed 0 bases, J shed 9 bases, and the junction held 9 bases outside the gene matches. In germline, CDR1 is SGDLS, CDR2 YYNGEE. CDR3 sequence reads: CASSVGGRAFFEQFF. The CDR3 DNA reads TGTGCCAGCAGCGTAGGAGGGAGGGCCTTCTTTGAGCAGTTCTTC.

The chain has TRBV5-1 and TRBJ1-5; no clear D gene. Trimming cost V 2 bases and J 3 bases, with 12 bases left between them. Germline-derived CDR1 and CDR2 are SGHRS and YFSETQ. The CDR3 covers 15 residues. CDR3 in DNA: TGCGCCAGCAGCTTATCTTGGCAGGCCAATCAGCCCCAGCATTTT. The encoded protein is CASSLSWQANQPQHF.

This clone was detected only a few times. V gene TRBV5-4 combines with J gene TRBJ1-2, with 8 nucleotides matching TRBD1. The germline V gene encodes CDR1 SGHNT and CDR2 YYREEE (reference sequence). This CDR3 contains 12 residues. With V trimmed by 4 bases and J by 7 bases, 3 bases remained unmatched. DNA for the CDR3: TGTGCCAGCAGCGTGGACAGGGTTGGCTACACCTTC. Translated, it gives CASSVDRVGYTF.

The chain uses TRBV5-1 and TRBJ2-7; D possibly corresponds to TRBD1 (6 bases). V shed 4 bases and J shed 2 bases, with 19 bases lying between them. This CDR3 has 16 residues. Germline V CDR1 and CDR2: SGHRS, YFSETQ. CDR3 sequence: CASSPRLGQRPYEQYF. Written as DNA, the CDR3 is TGCGCCAGCAGCCCCCGCCTTGGACAGAGACCCTACGAGCAGTACTTC.

This clone was detected only a few times. This chain uses TRBV7-8 with TRBJ1-4; possibly TRBD1 for D (6 bases). The CDR3 has 15 residues. From germline, CDR1 is SGHVS and CDR2 FQNEAQ. The V gene lost 7 bases and the J gene lost 6 bases, with 18 bases spanning the gap. DNA for the CDR3: TGTGCCAGCAATGACCCTGGGGGCGAGGATGAAAAACTGTTTTTT. This gives the protein CASNDPGGEDEKLFF.